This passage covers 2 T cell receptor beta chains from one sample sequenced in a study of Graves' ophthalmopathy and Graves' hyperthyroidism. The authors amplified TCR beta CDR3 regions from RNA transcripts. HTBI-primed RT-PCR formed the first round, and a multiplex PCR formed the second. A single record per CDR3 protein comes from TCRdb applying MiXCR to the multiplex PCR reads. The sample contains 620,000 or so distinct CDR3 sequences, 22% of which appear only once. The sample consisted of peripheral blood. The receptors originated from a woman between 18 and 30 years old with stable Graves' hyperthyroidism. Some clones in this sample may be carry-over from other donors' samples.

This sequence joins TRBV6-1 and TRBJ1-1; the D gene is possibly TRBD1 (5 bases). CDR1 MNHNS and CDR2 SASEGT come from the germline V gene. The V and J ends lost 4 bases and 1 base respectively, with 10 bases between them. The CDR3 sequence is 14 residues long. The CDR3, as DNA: TGTGCCAGCAGTGCCTTTACAGGGAACACTGAAGCTTTCTTT. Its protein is CASSAFTGNTEAFF.

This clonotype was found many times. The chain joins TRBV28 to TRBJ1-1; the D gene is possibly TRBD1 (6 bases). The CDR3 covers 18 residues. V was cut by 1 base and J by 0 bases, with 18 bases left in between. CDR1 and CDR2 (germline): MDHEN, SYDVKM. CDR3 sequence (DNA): TGTGCCAGCAGTTTATTCCCCCGGGACATAACCCTGAACACTGAAGCTTTCTTT. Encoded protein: CASSLFPRDITLNTEAFF.